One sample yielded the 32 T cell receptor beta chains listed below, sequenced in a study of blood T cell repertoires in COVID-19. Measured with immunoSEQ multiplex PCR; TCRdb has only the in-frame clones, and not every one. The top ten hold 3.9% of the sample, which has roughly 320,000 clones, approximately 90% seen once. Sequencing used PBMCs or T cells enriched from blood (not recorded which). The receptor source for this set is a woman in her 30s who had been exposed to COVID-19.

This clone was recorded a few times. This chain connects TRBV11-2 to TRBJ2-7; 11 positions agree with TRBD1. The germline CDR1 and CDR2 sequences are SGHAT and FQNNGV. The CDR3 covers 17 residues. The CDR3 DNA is TGTGCCAGCAGCTTAGCTAGGTTGCGGGGACAGGGGGGACTCCTTAACGTC. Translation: CASSLARLRGQGGLLNV.

CDR3 amino acids: CASSTGHGAKNIQYF. In nucleotides, the CDR3 is TGTGCCAGCAGTACCGGACATGGAGCCAAAAACATTCAGTACTTC. V and J are TRBV6-2 or TRBV6-3 and TRBJ2-4, with D perhaps matching TRBD1 (5 bases). The V end lost 5 bases, the J end lost 0 bases, and 11 bases lay between the germline ends. Germline V lookup: CDR1 MNHEY, CDR2 SVGEGT. CDR3 size: 15 residues.

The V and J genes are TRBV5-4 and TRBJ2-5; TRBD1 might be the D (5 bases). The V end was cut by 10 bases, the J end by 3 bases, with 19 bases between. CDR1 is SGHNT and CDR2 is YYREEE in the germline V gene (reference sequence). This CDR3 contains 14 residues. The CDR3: CAVRASPVKETQYF. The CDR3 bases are TGTGCCGTCAGGGCCTCTCCAGTTAAAGAGACCCAGTACTTC.

In DNA form, the CDR3 reads TGTGCCAGCAGTCCCTACAGGGACCAGCCCCAGCATTTT. Translation gives CASSPYRDQPQHF. The chain uses TRBV28 and TRBJ1-5; TRBD1 is a possible D gene (6 bases). V lost 5 bases and J lost 7, with 12 bases in between. The CDR3 totals 13 residues. CDR1 MDHEN and CDR2 SYDVKM come from the germline V gene. Variable domain in full (rest from reference TRBV28 and TRBJ1-5): DVKVTQSSRYLVKRTGEKVFLECVQDMDHENMFWYRQDPGLGLRLIYFSYDVKMKEKGDIPEGYSVSREKKERFSLILESASTNQTSMYLCASSPYRDQPQHFGDGTRLSIL.

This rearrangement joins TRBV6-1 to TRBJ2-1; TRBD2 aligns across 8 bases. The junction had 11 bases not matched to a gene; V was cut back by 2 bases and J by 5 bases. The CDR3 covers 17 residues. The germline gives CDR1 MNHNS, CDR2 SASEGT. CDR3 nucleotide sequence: TGTGCCAGCAGTGAACCGACGGGGGGGTCACCCGACAATGAGCAGTTCTTC. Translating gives CASSEPTGGSPDNEQFF.

The CDR3 DNA sequence: TGTGCCAGCACCGACGGGTGGACCCAGTACTTC. Translating gives CASTDGWTQYF. The chain uses TRBV6-5 and TRBJ2-5; D remains ambiguous. Germline loops: CDR1 MNHEY, CDR2 SVGAGI. The V end lost 7 bases, the J end lost 7 bases, and 10 bases lay between the germline ends. The CDR3 has 11 amino acids.

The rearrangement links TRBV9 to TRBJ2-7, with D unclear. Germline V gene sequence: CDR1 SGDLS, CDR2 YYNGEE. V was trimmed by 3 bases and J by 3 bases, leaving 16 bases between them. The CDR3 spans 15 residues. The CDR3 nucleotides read TGTGCCAGCAGCGCCAATCCGACTGCGTACTACGAGCAGTACTTC. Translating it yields CASSANPTAYYEQYF.

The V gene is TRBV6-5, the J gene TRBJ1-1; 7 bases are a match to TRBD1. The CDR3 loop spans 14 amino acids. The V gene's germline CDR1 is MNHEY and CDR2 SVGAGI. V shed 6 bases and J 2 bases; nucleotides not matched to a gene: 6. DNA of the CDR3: TGTGCCAGCAGGCCGTACAGGGGAAACACTGAAGCTTTCTTT. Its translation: CASRPYRGNTEAFF.

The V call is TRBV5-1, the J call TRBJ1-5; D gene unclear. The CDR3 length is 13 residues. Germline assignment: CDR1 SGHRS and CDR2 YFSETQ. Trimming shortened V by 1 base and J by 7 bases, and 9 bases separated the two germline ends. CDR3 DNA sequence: TGCGCCAGCAGCTTGTTCACGGAGCAGCCCCAGCATTTT. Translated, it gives CASSLFTEQPQHF.

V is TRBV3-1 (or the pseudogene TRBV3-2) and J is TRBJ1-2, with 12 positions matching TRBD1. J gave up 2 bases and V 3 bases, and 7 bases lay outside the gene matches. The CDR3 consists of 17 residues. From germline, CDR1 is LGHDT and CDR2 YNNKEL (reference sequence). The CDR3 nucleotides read TGTGCCAGCAGCCAGGGGACAGGGGGCGGTCTCAACTATGGCTACACCTTC. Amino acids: CASSQGTGGGLNYGYTF.

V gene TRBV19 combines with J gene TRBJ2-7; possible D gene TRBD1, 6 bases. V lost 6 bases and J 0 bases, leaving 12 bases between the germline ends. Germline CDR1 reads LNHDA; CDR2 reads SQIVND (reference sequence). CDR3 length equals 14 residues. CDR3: CASSLRGGSYEQYF. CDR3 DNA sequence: TGTGCCAGTAGCCTCCGAGGGGGCTCCTACGAGCAGTACTTC. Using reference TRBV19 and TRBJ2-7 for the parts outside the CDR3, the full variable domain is DGGITQSPKYLFRKEGQNVTLSCEQNLNHDAMYWYRQDPGQGLRLIYYSQIVNDFQKGDIAEGYSVSREKKESFPLTVTSAQKNPTAFYLCASSLRGGSYEQYFGPGTRLTVT.

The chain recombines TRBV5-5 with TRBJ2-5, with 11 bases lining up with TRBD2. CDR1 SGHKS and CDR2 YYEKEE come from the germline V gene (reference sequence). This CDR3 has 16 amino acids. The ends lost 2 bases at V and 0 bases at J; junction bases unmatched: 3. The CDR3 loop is CASSLLAGEYQETQYF. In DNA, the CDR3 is TGTGCCAGCAGCTTACTAGCGGGGGAGTACCAAGAGACCCAGTACTTC.

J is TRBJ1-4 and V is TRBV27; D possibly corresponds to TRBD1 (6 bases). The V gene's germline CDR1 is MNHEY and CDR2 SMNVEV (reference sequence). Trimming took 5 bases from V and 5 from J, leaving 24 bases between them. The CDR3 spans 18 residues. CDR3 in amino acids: CASSKYGLRQGTNEKLFF. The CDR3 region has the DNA TGTGCCAGCAGTAAATATGGACTGAGGCAGGGGACGAATGAAAAACTGTTTTTT.

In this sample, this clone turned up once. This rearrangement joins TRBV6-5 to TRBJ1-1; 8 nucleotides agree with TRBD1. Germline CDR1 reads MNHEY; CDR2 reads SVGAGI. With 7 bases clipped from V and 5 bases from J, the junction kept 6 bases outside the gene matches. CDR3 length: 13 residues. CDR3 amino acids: CASIRQGRTEAFF. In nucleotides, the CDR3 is TGTGCCAGCATCAGACAGGGGAGGACTGAAGCTTTCTTT.

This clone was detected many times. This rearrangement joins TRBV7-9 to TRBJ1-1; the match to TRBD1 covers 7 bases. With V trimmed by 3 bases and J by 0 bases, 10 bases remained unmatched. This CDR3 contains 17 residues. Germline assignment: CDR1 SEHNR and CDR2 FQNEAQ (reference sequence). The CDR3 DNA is TGTGCCAGCAGCTTCGGACAGGACCTTACTATGAACACTGAAGCTTTCTTT. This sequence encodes CASSFGQDLTMNTEAFF. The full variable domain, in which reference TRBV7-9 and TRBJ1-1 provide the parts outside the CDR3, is DTGVSQNPRHKITKRGQNVTFRCDPISEHNRLYWYRQTLGQGPEFLTYFQNEAQLEKSRLLSDRFSAERPKGSFSTLEIQRTEQGDSAMYLCASSFGQDLTMNTEAFFGQGTRLTVV.

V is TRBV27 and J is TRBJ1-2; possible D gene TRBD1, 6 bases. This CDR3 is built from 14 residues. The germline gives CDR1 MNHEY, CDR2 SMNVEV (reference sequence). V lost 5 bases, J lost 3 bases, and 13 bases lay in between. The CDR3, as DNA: TGTGCCAGCAGTGTCCAGGGGAAGGACTATGGCTACACCTTC. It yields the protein CASSVQGKDYGYTF.

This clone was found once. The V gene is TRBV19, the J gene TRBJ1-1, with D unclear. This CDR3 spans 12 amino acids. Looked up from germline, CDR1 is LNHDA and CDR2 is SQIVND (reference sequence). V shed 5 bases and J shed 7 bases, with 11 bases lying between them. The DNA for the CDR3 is TGTGCCAGTAGTCTCCGCGTTGATGAAGCTTTCTTT. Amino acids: CASSLRVDEAFF.

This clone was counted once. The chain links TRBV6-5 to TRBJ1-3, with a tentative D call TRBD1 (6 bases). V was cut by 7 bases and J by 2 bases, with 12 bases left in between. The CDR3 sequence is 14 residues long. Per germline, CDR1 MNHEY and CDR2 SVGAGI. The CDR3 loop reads CASNPQGTGNTIYF. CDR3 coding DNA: TGTGCCAGCAATCCCCAGGGGACTGGAAACACCATATATTTT.

CDR3 sequence: CASSIGRGLLAFF. CDR3 nucleotides: TGTGCCAGTAGTATTGGAAGGGGCCTCTTAGCTTTCTTT. This chain uses TRBV19 with TRBJ1-1; a possible D gene is TRBD1 (5 bases). CDR3 size: 13 residues. Germline-derived CDR1 and CDR2 are LNHDA and SQIVND (reference sequence). V was shortened by 3 bases and J by 10 bases, with 15 bases between the two germline ends.

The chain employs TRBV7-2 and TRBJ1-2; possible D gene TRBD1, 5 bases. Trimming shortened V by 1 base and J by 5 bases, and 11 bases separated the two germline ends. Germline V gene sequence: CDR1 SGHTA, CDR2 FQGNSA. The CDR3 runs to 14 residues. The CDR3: CASSLDRTTYGYTF. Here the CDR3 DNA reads TGTGCCAGCAGCTTAGACAGGACCACATATGGCTACACCTTC.

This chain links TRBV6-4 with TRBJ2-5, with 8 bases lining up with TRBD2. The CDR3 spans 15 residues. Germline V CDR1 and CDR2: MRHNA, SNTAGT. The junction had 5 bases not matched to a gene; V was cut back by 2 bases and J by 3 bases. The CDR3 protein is CASSDIAGTKETQYF. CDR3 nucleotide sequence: TGTGCCAGCAGTGACATAGCGGGGACTAAAGAGACCCAGTACTTC.

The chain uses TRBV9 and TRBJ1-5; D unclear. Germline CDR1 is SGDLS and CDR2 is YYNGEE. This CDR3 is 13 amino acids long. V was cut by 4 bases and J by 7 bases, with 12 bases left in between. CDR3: CASSKYPNQPQHF. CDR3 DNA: TGTGCCAGCAGCAAATACCCTAACCAGCCCCAGCATTTT.

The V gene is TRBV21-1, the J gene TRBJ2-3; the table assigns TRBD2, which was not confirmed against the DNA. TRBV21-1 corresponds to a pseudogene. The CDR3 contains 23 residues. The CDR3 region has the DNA TGTGCCAGCAGCAAAGGGACAGGCTCAGGACTAGCGGGGGGAACCTCTAGCACAGATACGCAGTATTTT. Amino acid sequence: CASSKGTGSGLAGGTSSTDTQYF.

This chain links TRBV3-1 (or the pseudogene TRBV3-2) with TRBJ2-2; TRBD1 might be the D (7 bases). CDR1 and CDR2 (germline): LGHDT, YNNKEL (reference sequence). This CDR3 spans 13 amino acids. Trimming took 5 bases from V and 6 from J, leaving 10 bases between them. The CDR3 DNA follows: TGTGCCAGCAGCGGAGGGGGCCCCGGGGAGCTGTTTTTT. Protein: CASSGGGPGELFF.

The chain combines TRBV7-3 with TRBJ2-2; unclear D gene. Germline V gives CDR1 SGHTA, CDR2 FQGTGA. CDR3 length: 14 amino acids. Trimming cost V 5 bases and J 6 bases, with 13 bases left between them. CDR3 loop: CASSPQTGPGELFF. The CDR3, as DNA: TGTGCCAGCAGCCCCCAAACGGGTCCCGGGGAGCTGTTTTTT.

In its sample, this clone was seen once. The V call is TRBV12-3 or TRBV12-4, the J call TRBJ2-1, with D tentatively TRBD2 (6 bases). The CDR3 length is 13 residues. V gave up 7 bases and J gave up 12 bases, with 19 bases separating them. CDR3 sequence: CASTPLPGLGQFF. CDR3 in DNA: TGTGCCAGCACTCCTCTGCCGGGACTTGGGCAGTTCTTC.

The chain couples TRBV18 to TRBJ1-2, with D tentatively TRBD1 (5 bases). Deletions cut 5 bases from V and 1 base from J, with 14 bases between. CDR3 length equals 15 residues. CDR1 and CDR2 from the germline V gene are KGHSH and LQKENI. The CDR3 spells CASSSNRSHNYGYTF. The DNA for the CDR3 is TGTGCCAGCTCAAGTAACAGGAGCCATAACTATGGCTACACCTTC.

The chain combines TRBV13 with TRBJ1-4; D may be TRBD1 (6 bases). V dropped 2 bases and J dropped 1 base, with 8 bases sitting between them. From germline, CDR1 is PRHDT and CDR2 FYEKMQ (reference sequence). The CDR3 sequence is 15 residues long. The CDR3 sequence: CASSLTGKTNEKLFF. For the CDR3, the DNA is TGTGCCAGCAGCTTAACAGGGAAAACTAATGAAAAACTGTTTTTT.

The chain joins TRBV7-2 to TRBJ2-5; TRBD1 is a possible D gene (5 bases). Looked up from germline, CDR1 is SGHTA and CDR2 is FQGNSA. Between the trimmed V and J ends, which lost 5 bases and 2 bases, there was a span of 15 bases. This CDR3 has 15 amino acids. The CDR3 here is CASSRIIRAQETQYF. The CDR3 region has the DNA TGTGCCAGCAGCCGCATAATCAGGGCGCAAGAGACCCAGTACTTC.

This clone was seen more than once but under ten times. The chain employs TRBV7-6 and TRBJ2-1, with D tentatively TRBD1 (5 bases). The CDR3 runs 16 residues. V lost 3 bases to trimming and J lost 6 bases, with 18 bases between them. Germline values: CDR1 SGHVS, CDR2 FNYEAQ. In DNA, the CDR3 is TGTGCCAGCAGCTTGTGGACACCTAACCCCCCCAATGAGCAGTTCTTC. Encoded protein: CASSLWTPNPPNEQFF.

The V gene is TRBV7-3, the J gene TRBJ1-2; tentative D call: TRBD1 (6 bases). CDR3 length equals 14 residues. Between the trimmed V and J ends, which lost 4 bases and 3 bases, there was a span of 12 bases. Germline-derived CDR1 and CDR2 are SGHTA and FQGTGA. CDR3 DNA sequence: TGTGCCAGCAGCTCAGATGGGGGCGACTATGGCTACACCTTC. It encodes CASSSDGGDYGYTF.

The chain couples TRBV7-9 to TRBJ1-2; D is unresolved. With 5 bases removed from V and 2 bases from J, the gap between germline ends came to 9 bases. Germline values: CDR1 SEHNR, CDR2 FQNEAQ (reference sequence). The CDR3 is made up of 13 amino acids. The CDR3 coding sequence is TGTGCCAGCAGCCCTGGGGAGAACTATGGCTACACCTTC. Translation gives CASSPGENYGYTF.